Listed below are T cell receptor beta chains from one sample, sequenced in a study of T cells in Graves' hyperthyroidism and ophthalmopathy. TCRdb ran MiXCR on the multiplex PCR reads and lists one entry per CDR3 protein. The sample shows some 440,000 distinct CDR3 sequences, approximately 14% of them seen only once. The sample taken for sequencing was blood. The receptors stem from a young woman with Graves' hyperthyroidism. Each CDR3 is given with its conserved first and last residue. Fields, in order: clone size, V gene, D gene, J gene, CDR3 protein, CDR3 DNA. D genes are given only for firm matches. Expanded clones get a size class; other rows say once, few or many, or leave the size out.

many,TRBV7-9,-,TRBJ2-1,CASSLGQDPYNEQFF,TGTGCCAGCAGCTTAGGGCAGGACCCCTACAATGAGCAGTTCTTC
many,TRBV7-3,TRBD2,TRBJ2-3,CASSLGLAGSTDTQYF,TGTGCCAGCAGCTTGGGGCTAGCGGGGAGCACAGATACGCAGTATTTT
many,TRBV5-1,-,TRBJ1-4,CASSFQQAEGKLFF,TGCGCCAGCAGCTTTCAACAGGCGGAGGGGAAACTGTTTTTT
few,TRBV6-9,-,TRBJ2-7,CTSSYAETCEQYF,TGTACCAGCAGTTACGCGGAAACCTGCGAGCAGTACTTC
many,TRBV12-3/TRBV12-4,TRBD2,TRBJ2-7,CASRWTSGGYYEQYF,TGTGCCAGCAGGTGGACTAGCGGGGGGTACTACGAGCAGTACTTC
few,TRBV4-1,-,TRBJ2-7,CASSQVAGLGEQYF,TGCGCCAGCAGCCAAGTTGCGGGTCTAGGCGAGCAGTACTTC
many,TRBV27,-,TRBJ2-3,CASSLGRSSDTQYF,TGTGCCAGCAGTTTGGGACGGAGTTCAGATACGCAGTATTTT
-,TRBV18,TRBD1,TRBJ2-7,CASSTLPGQGAYEQYF,TGTGCCAGTAGTACTCTACCGGGACAGGGGGCCTACGAGCAGTACTTC
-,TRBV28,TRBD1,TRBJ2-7,CASSFIRDRVLGTYEQYF,TGTGCCAGCAGTTTCATCCGGGACAGGGTCTTGGGGACCTACGAGCAGTACTTC
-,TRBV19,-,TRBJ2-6,CASAMEGAGANVLTF,TGTGCCAGTGCCATGGAGGGGGCTGGGGCCAACGTCCTGACTTTC
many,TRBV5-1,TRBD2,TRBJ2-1,CASSQPGLAGGNEQFF,TGCGCCAGCAGCCAACCGGGACTAGCGGGAGGGAATGAGCAGTTCTTC
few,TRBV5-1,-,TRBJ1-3,CASSDSHSGNTIYF,TGCGCCAGCAGCGACAGCCACTCTGGAAACACCATATATTTT
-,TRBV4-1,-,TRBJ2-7,CASSQRAGTGVYEQYF,TGCGCCAGCAGCCAGAGGGCCGGGACTGGAGTCTACGAGCAGTACTTC
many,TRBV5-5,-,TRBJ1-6,CASSWGQWDSPLHF,TGTGCCAGCAGCTGGGGGCAGTGGGATTCACCCCTCCACTTT
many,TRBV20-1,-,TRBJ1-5,CSARQGAQPQHF,TGCAGTGCTAGGCAAGGGGCACAGCCCCAGCATTTT
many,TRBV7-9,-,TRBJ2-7,CASSLGYTGHDEQYF,TGTGCCAGCAGCCTAGGGTACACAGGGCACGACGAGCAGTACTTC
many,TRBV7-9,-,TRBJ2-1,CASSFGLAPHEQFF,TGTGCCAGCAGCTTCGGTTTAGCACCCCACGAGCAGTTCTTC
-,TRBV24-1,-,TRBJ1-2,CAAGGYTF,TGTGCCGCTGGGGGCTACACCTTC
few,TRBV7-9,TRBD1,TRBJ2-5,CASEGGSSGYQETQYF,TGTGCCAGCGAAGGGGGCTCAAGTGGTTACCAAGAGACCCAGTACTTC
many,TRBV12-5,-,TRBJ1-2,CASGLYPAIYGYTF,TGTGCTAGTGGTTTGTACCCAGCGATCTATGGCTACACCTTC
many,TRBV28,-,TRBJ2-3,CASSARAGDHTQYF,TGTGCCAGCAGTGCACGAGCCGGGGACCATACGCAGTATTTT
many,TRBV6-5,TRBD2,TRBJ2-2,CASSYGWEREVTGELFF,TGTGCCAGCAGTTACGGTTGGGAGCGGGAGGTTACCGGGGAGCTGTTTTTT
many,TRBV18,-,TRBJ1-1,CASSPQRNTEAFF,TGTGCCAGCTCACCGCAGAGGAACACTGAAGCTTTCTTT
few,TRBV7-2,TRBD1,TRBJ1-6,CASSYGQGGNNSPLHF,TGTGCCAGCAGCTACGGACAGGGGGGAAATAATTCACCCCTCCACTTT
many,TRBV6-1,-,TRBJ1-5,CASRGRSNQPQHF,TGTGCCAGCAGGGGGAGGAGCAATCAGCCCCAGCATTTT
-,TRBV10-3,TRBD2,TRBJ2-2,CAISTGTSGTGELFF,TGTGCCATCAGTACCGGGACTAGCGGAACCGGGGAGCTGTTTTTT
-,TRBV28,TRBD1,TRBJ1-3,CASSPTGFVDTIYF,TGTGCCAGCAGTCCGACAGGGTTCGTTGACACCATATATTTT
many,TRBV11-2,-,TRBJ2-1,CASSPSSESYNEQFF,TGTGCCAGCAGCCCCTCTAGCGAGAGCTACAATGAGCAGTTCTTC
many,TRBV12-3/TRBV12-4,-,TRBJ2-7,CASSLAVRDDLYEQYF,TGTGCCAGCAGTTTAGCGGTCAGGGATGACCTCTACGAGCAGTACTTC
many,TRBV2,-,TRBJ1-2,CASSDIRGNYGYTF,TGTGCCAGCAGCGACATCAGGGGCAACTATGGCTACACCTTC
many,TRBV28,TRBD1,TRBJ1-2,CASGIGTGGGYTF,TGTGCCAGCGGGATTGGGACAGGGGGAGGCTACACCTTC
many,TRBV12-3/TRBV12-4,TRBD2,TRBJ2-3,CASRKGVGGDTQYF,TGTGCCAGTAGGAAAGGAGTGGGGGGGGATACGCAGTATTTT
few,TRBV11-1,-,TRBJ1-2,CASSLEPGYGYTF,TGTGCCAGCAGCTTAGAACCGGGGTATGGCTACACCTTC
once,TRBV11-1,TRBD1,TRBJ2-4,CASSFTGGRGDIQYF,TGTGCCAGCAGTTTTACAGGGGGCCGGGGGGACATTCAGTACTTC
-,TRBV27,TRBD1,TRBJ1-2,CASSSGTGANYGYTF,TGTGCCAGTAGTTCCGGGACAGGGGCTAACTATGGCTACACCTTC
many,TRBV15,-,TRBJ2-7,CATSRETGFYEQYF,TGTGCCACCAGCAGAGAGACAGGATTCTACGAGCAGTACTTC
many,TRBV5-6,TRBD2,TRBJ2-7,CASSGGTNEQYF,TGTGCCAGCAGCGGCGGGACTAACGAGCAGTACTTC
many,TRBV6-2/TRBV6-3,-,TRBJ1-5,CASSYSLQPGSNQPQHF,TGTGCCAGCAGTTACTCACTACAACCGGGATCCAATCAGCCCCAGCATTTT
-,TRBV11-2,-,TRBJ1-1,CASSGGGPGTEAFF,TGTGCCAGCAGCGGTGGGGGCCCCGGCACTGAAGCTTTCTTT
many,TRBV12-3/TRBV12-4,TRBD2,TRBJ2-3,CASSPIGWGRDWLDTQYF,TGTGCCAGCAGTCCTATCGGGTGGGGGAGGGATTGGTTAGATACGCAGTATTTT
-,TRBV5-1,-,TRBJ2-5,CASSLGSDLARETQYF,TGCGCCAGCAGTCTGGGGTCCGACCTGGCACGAGAGACCCAGTACTTC
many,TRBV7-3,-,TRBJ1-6,CASSLRHLSPLHF,TGTGCCAGCAGCTTACGCCATCTCTCACCCCTCCACTTT
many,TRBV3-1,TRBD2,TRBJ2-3,CASSLRLAGVKDTQYF,TGTGCCAGCAGCCTCCGACTAGCGGGGGTAAAGGATACGCAGTATTTT